The clone carrying this TCR beta chain has just a few counts. The CDR3 totals 13 residues. Germline CDR1 SGHTA, CDR2 FQGNSA. V lost 3 bases, J lost 5 bases, and 1 base stayed unmatched. The data were taken from a study of beta chain features in type 1 diabetes. The isolated RNA, all of it, was reverse transcribed, so expressed TCRB transcripts were what got sequenced. Read counts averaged approximately 3.6 million for samples of naive, central memory and regulatory T cells. The protocol was immunoSEQ multiplex PCR, while the TCRdb copy is restricted to in-frame clones and leaves out a portion. In the table there are around 150,000 clones, under 9.5% of which are singletons.

The sequence was obtained from a man younger than 35 in good health. The sample comprised central memory CD4+ T cells from blood. The rearrangement links TRBV7-2 to TRBJ2-4, with 7 bases matching TRBD1. CDR3 protein: CASSLGQQNIQYF. The CDR3 DNA reads as TGTGCCAGCAGCTTGGGACAGCAAAACATTCAGTACTTC.